This T cell receptor beta chain was identified in a study of blood T cell repertoires in COVID-19. Study overall: From the United States, Italy and Spain came samples of acute and convalescent COVID-19. In each case, the material was cDNA or gDNA derived from T cells, B-cell-depleted T cells, or PBMCs.

Between the trimmed V and J ends, which lost 0 bases and 0 bases, there was a span of 12 bases. Germline-derived CDR1 and CDR2 are MGHRA and YSYEKL. This CDR3 region has 17 residues. Study processing details: Cell counts per sample came from amplifying reference gene primers. Assay: immunoSEQ multiplex PCR; the TCRdb copy retains only in-frame clones and omits some. That table gives V, J and clone size, and the DNA gave D and trimming. The sample holds fewer than 400,000 clones, about 88% seen once. The sequencing sample was made of peripheral blood. This receptor was taken from a human donor in a cohort sampled during active COVID-19. This chain links TRBV4-1 with TRBJ1-3, with D perhaps TRBD1 (5 bases). This CDR3 is CASSQDPGYFSGNTIYF. CDR3 nucleotides: TGCGCCAGCAGCCAAGACCCAGGGTATTTCTCTGGAAACACCATATATTTT.